Listed below are T cell receptor beta chains from one sample, sequenced in a study of blood T cell repertoires in COVID-19. Here immunoSEQ multiplex PCR was the method, and the copy in TCRdb shows in-frame clones only, minus some. The sample has fewer than 300,000 clones, less than 90% seen once; the top ten hold 10% to 15%. What was sequenced was peripheral blood. The receptors originated from a human donor in a cohort sampled during active COVID-19. CDR3s include the opening cysteine and the closing phenylalanine or tryptophan. The D gene is left open where the match is weak. Not every row has a clone size; where given, it reads once, few, many or a size class.

D: TRBD2
J: TRBJ2-1
V: TRBV27
size: -
DNA: TGTGCCAGCAGTTTAAGGGCAAACGCAGCGGGAGGGACCTACAATGAGCAGTTCTTC
CDR3: CASSLRANAAGGTYNEQFF

D: -
J: TRBJ2-4
V: TRBV5-6
size: -
DNA: TGTGCCAGCAGCCCACAGCCCCGGAACATTCAGTACTTC
CDR3: CASSPQPRNIQYF

D: -
J: TRBJ1-2
V: TRBV7-2
size: -
DNA: TGTGCCAGCAGCCCGCAGGGTCTGACTAACTATGGCTACACCTTC
CDR3: CASSPQGLTNYGYTF

D: TRBD1
J: TRBJ1-1
V: TRBV19
size: -
DNA: TGTGCCAGTAGTAAATTGGACAGGGAGAAAGCTTTCTTT
CDR3: CASSKLDREKAFF

D: -
J: TRBJ2-5
V: TRBV7-2
size: -
DNA: TGTGCCAGCAGCTTAGACACCCTAAGACTGGCCCAAGAGACCCAGTACTTC
CDR3: CASSLDTLRLAQETQYF

D: -
J: TRBJ2-1
V: TRBV5-1
size: -
DNA: TGCGCCAGCAGCCCAGACTTCAATGAGCAGTTCTTC
CDR3: CASSPDFNEQFF

D: -
J: TRBJ2-3
V: TRBV5-1
size: -
DNA: TGCGCCAGCAGCTTGGGACTAGAAAGGGCCGGGTACGGCACAGATACGCAGTATTTT
CDR3: CASSLGLERAGYGTDTQYF

D: TRBD2
J: TRBJ2-2
V: TRBV7-2
size: -
DNA: TGTGCCAGCAGCTTATCCCTAGCGGGAGTTACCGGGGAGCTGTTTTTT
CDR3: CASSLSLAGVTGELFF

D: TRBD1
J: TRBJ1-1
V: TRBV7-9
size: -
DNA: TGTGCCAGCAGCTTAAACCGGGCCAGGGGGAATCAGTTGACTGAAGCTTTCTTT
CDR3: CASSLNRARGNQLTEAFF

D: -
J: TRBJ2-7
V: TRBV12-3/TRBV12-4
size: -
DNA: TGTGCCAGCAGTTTATTCCGCGGAGAGGTGCAGTACTTC
CDR3: CASSLFRGEVQYF

D: -
J: TRBJ2-3
V: TRBV12-3/TRBV12-4
size: -
DNA: TGTGCCAGCAGTTGGGGCGATACGCAGTATTTT
CDR3: CASSWGDTQYF

D: -
J: TRBJ2-3
V: TRBV9
size: -
DNA: TGTGCCAGCAGCGTAGGGCCTCAGTTCACAGATACGCAGTATTTT
CDR3: CASSVGPQFTDTQYF

D: -
J: TRBJ2-6
V: TRBV2
size: -
DNA: TGTGCCACCCTACTAGGCTCCGGGGCCAACGTCCTGACTTTC
CDR3: CATLLGSGANVLTF

D: -
J: TRBJ1-6
V: TRBV5-5
size: -
DNA: TGTGCCAGCAGCTTGTTACCAGACAATAATTCACCCCTCCACTTT
CDR3: CASSLLPDNNSPLHF

D: TRBD1
J: TRBJ1-4
V: TRBV27
size: -
DNA: TGTGCCACCGGGACAGGGCCCAAGTATGAAAAACTGTTTTTT
CDR3: CATGTGPKYEKLFF

D: -
J: TRBJ2-1
V: TRBV28
size: -
DNA: TGTGCCAGCAGTCTTCCACTACCCGGAAAAAATGAGCAGTTCTTC
CDR3: CASSLPLPGKNEQFF

D: -
J: TRBJ1-2
V: TRBV29-1
size: once
DNA: TGCAGCGTTGACAGGGGCCTCGGCGATGGCTACACCTTC
CDR3: CSVDRGLGDGYTF

D: -
J: TRBJ1-4
V: TRBV2
size: -
DNA: TGTGCCAGCACGGCAGGGGTACGAAAACTGTTTTTT
CDR3: CASTAGVRKLFF

D: TRBD2
J: TRBJ2-5
V: TRBV28
size: few
DNA: TGTGCCAGTCGACTAGCGGGAACGGAGACCCAGTACTTC
CDR3: CASRLAGTETQYF

D: TRBD2
J: TRBJ2-3
V: TRBV9
size: -
DNA: TGTGCCAGCAGCACACTAGCGGGGCATGGGCCAGATACGCAGTATTTT
CDR3: CASSTLAGHGPDTQYF

D: TRBD2
J: TRBJ2-7
V: TRBV28
size: few
DNA: TGTGCCAGCAGTTTAGGCGGGAGGGCCTACGAGCAGTACTTC
CDR3: CASSLGGRAYEQYF

D: TRBD1
J: TRBJ2-6
V: TRBV18
size: -
DNA: TGTGCCAGCTCACCGTCTATTCAGGGGGCGCCGGGGGCCAACGTCCTGACTTTC
CDR3: CASSPSIQGAPGANVLTF

D: TRBD2
J: TRBJ2-3
V: TRBV28
size: -
DNA: TGTGCCAGCAGTTTATCTAGCGGGAGCACAGATACGCAGTATTTT
CDR3: CASSLSSGSTDTQYF